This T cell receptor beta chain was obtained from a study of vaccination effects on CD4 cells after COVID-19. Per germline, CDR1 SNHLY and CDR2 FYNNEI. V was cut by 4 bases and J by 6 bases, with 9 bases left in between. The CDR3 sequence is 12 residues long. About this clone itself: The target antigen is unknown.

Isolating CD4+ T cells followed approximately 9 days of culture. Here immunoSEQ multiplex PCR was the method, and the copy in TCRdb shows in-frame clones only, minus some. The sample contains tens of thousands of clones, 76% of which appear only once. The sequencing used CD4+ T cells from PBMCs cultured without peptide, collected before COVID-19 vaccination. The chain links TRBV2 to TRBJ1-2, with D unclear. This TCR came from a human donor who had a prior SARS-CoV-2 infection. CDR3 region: CASSGSRDGYTF. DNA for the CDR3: TGTGCCAGCAGTGGGAGCCGTGATGGCTACACCTTC.